Shown below are 10 T cell receptor beta chains from a single sample sequenced in a study of cytomegalovirus exposure and HLA in healthy donors. PCR used 60 Vbeta primers and 13 Jbeta primers. Sequencing was performed with immunoSEQ multiplex PCR; in TCRdb, only in-frame clones are kept and a portion is missing. The sample holds around 170,000 clones, around 78% seen once. Specimen: PBMCs. These receptors all come from a woman aged 40 to 50 in good health and CMV-seropositive.

J is TRBJ1-5 and V is TRBV7-8; D is unclear. This CDR3 region has 15 residues. Per germline, CDR1 SGHVS and CDR2 FQNEAQ. V was pared by 5 bases and J by 9 bases, with 20 bases between. Here the CDR3 reads CASSTLDSRRGPQHF. CDR3 in DNA: TGTGCCAGCAGCACTTTGGACTCTAGAAGAGGGCCCCAGCATTTT.

CDR3 loop: CASSLVEGSRDEQFF. CDR3 sequence (DNA): TGCGCCAGCAGCTTGGTCGAGGGAAGTCGGGATGAGCAGTTCTTC. The chain uses TRBV5-1 and TRBJ2-1, with D perhaps matching TRBD2 (5 bases). V lost 0 bases and J lost 8, with 15 bases in between. The CDR3 totals 15 residues. Germline loops: CDR1 SGHRS, CDR2 YFSETQ.

The chain joins TRBV9 to TRBJ2-3; D might be TRBD2 (6 bases). V shed 6 bases and J shed 5 bases, with 13 bases lying between them. Germline assignment: CDR1 SGDLS and CDR2 YYNGEE. The CDR3 spans 13 residues. The CDR3 here is CASTTLGGDTQYF. The CDR3 bases are TGTGCCAGCACAACCCTGGGGGGAGATACGCAGTATTTT.

V is TRBV30 and J is TRBJ1-5; maybe TRBD1 (5 bases). This CDR3 has 14 residues. V lost 1 base, J lost 7 bases, and 14 bases lay in between. Per germline, CDR1 GTSNPN and CDR2 SVGIG (reference sequence). CDR3 DNA: TGTGCCTGGAGTGCGTCTAGGACAAGCCAGCCCCAGCATTTT. Protein product: CAWSASRTSQPQHF.

Only a few counts were recorded for this clone. The chain carries TRBV19 and TRBJ2-1, with 7 bases aligning to TRBD2. Germline CDR1 LNHDA, CDR2 SQIVND (reference sequence). The CDR3 runs to 14 residues. Trimming at V came to 3 bases and at J to 8 bases, leaving 7 bases not matched to a gene. This chain's CDR3 is CASSISSRGDEQFF. The CDR3 nucleotides are TGTGCCAGTAGTATTTCTTCCCGGGGGGATGAGCAGTTCTTC.

The chain carries TRBV19 and TRBJ1-3, with 8 positions matching TRBD1. With 6 bases clipped from V and 4 bases from J, the junction kept 8 bases outside the gene matches. From germline, CDR1 is LNHDA and CDR2 SQIVND (reference sequence). The CDR3 spans 15 residues. The CDR3, as DNA: TGTGCCAGTAGAAGCATCGGACAGGGAGGAAACACCATATATTTT. This gives the protein CASRSIGQGGNTIYF.

This chain uses TRBV5-1 with TRBJ2-7; D gene uncertain. The CDR3 totals 15 residues. V gave up 0 bases and J gave up 0 bases, with 10 bases separating them. Germline V CDR1 and CDR2: SGHRS, YFSETQ. The DNA for the CDR3 is TGCGCCAGCAGCTTGGATGGCGGATACTCCTACGAGCAGTACTTC. Amino acid sequence: CASSLDGGYSYEQYF.

The CDR3 is CASSLEGVSNQPQHF. CDR3 DNA: TGCGCCAGCAGCTTGGAAGGGGTGAGCAATCAGCCCCAGCATTTT. This chain joins TRBV5-1 and TRBJ1-5, with a tentative D call TRBD1 (5 bases). There are 15 residues in the CDR3. V was shortened by 0 bases and J by 1 base, with 8 bases between the two germline ends. Germline CDR1 reads SGHRS; CDR2 reads YFSETQ.

The chain combines TRBV7-2 with TRBJ2-3; tentatively, D is TRBD2 (5 bases). Germline V lookup: CDR1 SGHTA, CDR2 FQGNSA. V was pared by 1 base and J by 4 bases, with 9 bases between. CDR3 length: 14 amino acids. The CDR3 spells CASSLGLASDTQYF. The CDR3 nucleotides read TGTGCCAGCAGCTTAGGGCTAGCTTCAGATACGCAGTATTTT. The full variable domain, its missing parts supplied by reference TRBV7-2 and TRBJ2-3, is GAGVSQSPSNKVTEKGKDVELRCDPISGHTALYWYRQSLGQGLEFLIYFQGNSAPDKSGLPSDRFSAERTGGSVSTLTIQRTQQEDSAVYLCASSLGLASDTQYFGPGTRLTVL.

The rearrangement uses TRBV5-8 and TRBJ1-1; D is unclear. Germline values: CDR1 SGHTS, CDR2 YDEGEE. The CDR3 extends over 15 amino acids. The germline V and J ends were trimmed by 4 bases and 8 bases, with 21 bases remaining between them. CDR3 nucleotide sequence: TGTGCCAGCAGCCTCCGTAAGATTCAGGTTTTGGAAGCTTTCTTT. This encodes CASSLRKIQVLEAFF.